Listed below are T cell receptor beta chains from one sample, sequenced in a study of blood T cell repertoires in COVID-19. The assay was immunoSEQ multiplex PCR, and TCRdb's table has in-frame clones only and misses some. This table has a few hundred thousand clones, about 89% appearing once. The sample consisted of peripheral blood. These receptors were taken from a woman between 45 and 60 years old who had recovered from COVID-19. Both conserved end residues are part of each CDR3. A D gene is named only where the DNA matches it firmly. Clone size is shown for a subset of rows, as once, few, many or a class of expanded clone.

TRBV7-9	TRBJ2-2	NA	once	TGTGCCAGCAGCCCGCAACAGGTCCGTGGCACCGGGGAGCTGTTTTTT	CASSPQQVRGTGELFF
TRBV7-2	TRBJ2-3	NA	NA	TGTGCCAGCAGCCCCCAACAAGATACGCAGTATTTT	CASSPQQDTQYF
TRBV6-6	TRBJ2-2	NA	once	TGTGCCAGCAGTTACTCCCCCGGGAACACCGGGGAGCTGTTTTTT	CASSYSPGNTGELFF
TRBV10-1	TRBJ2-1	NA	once	TGCGCCAGCAGCCGGGACACGTACAATGAGCAGTTCTTC	CASSRDTYNEQFF
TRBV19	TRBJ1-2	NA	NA	TGTGCCACGACCGAGAGAACAGAGCCCTATGGCTACACCTTC	CATTERTEPYGYTF
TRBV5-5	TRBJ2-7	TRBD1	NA	TGTGCCAGCAGGTACGGACAGGGGGCCTACGAGCAGTACTTC	CASRYGQGAYEQYF
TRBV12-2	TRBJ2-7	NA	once	TGTGCAAGTCGCCTGAGACAGGGGGAAACCTACGAGCAGTACTTC	CASRLRQGETYEQYF
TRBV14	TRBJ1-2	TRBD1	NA	TGTGCCAGCAGCCCGCGGGACAGGGGGCAGGGCTACACCTTC	CASSPRDRGQGYTF
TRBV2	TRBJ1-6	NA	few	TGTGCCAGCAGTGTGGAGGGAGATAATTCACCCCTCCACTTT	CASSVEGDNSPLHF
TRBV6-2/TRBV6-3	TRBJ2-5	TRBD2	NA	TGTGCCAGCAGCTCCCTACTAGCGGGCGCGGGGGAGACCCAGTACTTC	CASSSLLAGAGETQYF
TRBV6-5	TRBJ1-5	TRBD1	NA	TGTGCCAGCGGCCCAGGGGGTTCGAATCAGCCCCAGCATTTT	CASGPGGSNQPQHF
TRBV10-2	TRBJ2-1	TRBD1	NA	TGCGCCAGCAGTGAGTTAAGACAGGGGAGTGAGCAGTTCTTC	CASSELRQGSEQFF
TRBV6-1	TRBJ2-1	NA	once	TGTGCCAGCAGTGAAATGGGAGATGAGCAGTTCTTC	CASSEMGDEQFF
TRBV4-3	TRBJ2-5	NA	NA	TGCGCCAGCAGCCAGGGCACAGCTTCAGAGACCCAGTACTTC	CASSQGTASETQYF
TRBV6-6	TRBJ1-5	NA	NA	TGTGCCAGCAGCCAGGGAAGCAGGGAAGGTCAGCCCCAGCATTTT	CASSQGSREGQPQHF
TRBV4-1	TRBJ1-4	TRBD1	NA	TGCGCCAGCAGCCAAGATGGCACAGGGGGAGAAAAACTGTTTTTT	CASSQDGTGGEKLFF
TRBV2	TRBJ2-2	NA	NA	TGTGCCACAGGACAGAGTCTGCACACCGGGGAGCTGTTTTTT	CATGQSLHTGELFF
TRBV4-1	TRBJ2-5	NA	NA	TGCGCCAGCAGCCCGCAAGGGAGAATGCTGGGGGAGACCCAGTACTTC	CASSPQGRMLGETQYF
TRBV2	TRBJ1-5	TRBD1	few	TGTGCCAGCAGTGGGACAGGGTCACTCCAGAAGAATCAGCCCCAGCATTTT	CASSGTGSLQKNQPQHF
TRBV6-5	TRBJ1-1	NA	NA	TGTGCCAGCGCCCGGGACACTGAAGCTTTCTTT	CASARDTEAFF
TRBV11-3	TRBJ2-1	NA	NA	TGTGCCAGCAGCTTAGTTTCGGGAGAGGACAATGAGCAGTTCTTC	CASSLVSGEDNEQFF
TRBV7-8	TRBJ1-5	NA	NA	TGTGCCAGCAGTTCCGGTTGGGGCTATAGCAATCAGCCCCAGCATTTT	CASSSGWGYSNQPQHF
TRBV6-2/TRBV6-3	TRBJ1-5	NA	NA	TGTGCCAGCAGTCTTTTGTATCAGCCCCAGCATTTT	CASSLLYQPQHF
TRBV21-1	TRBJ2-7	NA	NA	TGTGCCAGCAGCATCCGACAGGGGGCCTACGAGCAGTACTTC	CASSIRQGAYEQYF
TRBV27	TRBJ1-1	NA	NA	TGTGCCAGCAGTTTTTTGGAGGGCACTGAAGCTTTCTTT	CASSFLEGTEAFF
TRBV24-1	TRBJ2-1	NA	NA	TGTGCCACCAGTGATTTGCCGGGGTCAGGTGTTATTCACTACAATGAGCAGTTCTTC	CATSDLPGSGVIHYNEQFF
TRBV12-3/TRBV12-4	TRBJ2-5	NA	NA	TGTGCCAGCAGTCCACGGGAGACCCAGTACTTC	CASSPRETQYF
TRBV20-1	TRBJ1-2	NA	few	TGCAGTGCTACAGGGCCGGATGGCTACACCTTC	CSATGPDGYTF
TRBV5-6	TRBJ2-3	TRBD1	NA	TGTGCCAGCAGCGGGACAGGGACAGATACGCAGTATTTT	CASSGTGTDTQYF
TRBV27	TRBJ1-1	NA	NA	TGTGCCAGCAGTTCACAGGGTTACTACACTGAAGCTTTCTTT	CASSSQGYYTEAFF
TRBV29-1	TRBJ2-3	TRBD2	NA	TGCAGCGTTGGAACTAGCGGGAGTAGGGATACGCAGTATTTT	CSVGTSGSRDTQYF
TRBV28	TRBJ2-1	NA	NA	TGTGCCAGCAGTTTACAGGGGTTCTACAATGAGCAGTTCTTC	CASSLQGFYNEQFF
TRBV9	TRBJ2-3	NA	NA	TGTGCCAGCAGCGTAGTGGGCAGGGTCGCAGATACGCAGTATTTT	CASSVVGRVADTQYF
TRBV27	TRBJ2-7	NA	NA	TGTGCCAGCAGTTTATTCGGGGACAACCCTCTCGGCGAGCAGTACTTC	CASSLFGDNPLGEQYF
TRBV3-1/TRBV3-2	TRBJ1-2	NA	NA	TGTGCCAGCAGCCAAGCGACAGGTCATGGCTACACCTTC	CASSQATGHGYTF
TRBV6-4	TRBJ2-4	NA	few	TGTGCCAGCACCCAAGGCGGAACGGGTGATGGGGCCAAAAACATTCAGTACTTC	CASTQGGTGDGAKNIQYF
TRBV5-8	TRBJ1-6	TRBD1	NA	TGTGCCAGCAGCTACAGGGGGGAGAGGAATTCACCCCTCCACTTT	CASSYRGERNSPLHF
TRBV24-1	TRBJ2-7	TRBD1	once	TGTGCCACCAGTGATCCCGGGACAGGGGCCTACGAGCAGTACTTC	CATSDPGTGAYEQYF
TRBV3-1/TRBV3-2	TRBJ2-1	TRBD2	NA	TGTGCCAGCAGCCAACTCGGGGGGTATTTGGGTGAGCAGTTCTTC	CASSQLGGYLGEQFF
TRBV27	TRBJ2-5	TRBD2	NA	TGTGCCAGCAGTTCTGGGGCTAGCGGGCAAGAGACCCAGTACTTC	CASSSGASGQETQYF